This section outlines one TCR beta chain sequence together with its context. It has no known antigen specificity. No clone much larger than this one lies a single base away; base qualities are absent. Spanning cysteine to phenylalanine, the CDR3 consists of 15 amino acids. Just CDR3 DNA is preserved here, 45 bases in frame from base 1. CDR1 and CDR2 are drawn from the germline V gene: MNHNS, SASEGT. V ends up 7 bases short and J 7 bases short, with an unmatched junction base count of 10. The donors were healthy, HIV-negative adults with no recently reported acute infections or vaccinations. Every donor was a Caucasian adult residing in Nashville, Tennessee, USA. CD4+ T cells were enriched by magnetic negative selection; naive cells were then positively selected on CD45RA, and the negative fraction formed the memory subset. Blood was collected by leukapheresis, and PBMCs were isolated by Ficoll-Histopaque density gradient centrifugation and then cryopreserved in liquid nitrogen vapor phase. Analytical flow cytometry was used to check the purity and quantity of each magnetically sorted T cell population. Genomic DNA was isolated from each sorted fraction and quantified by UV absorbance on a Nanodrop 2000c.

Using the deep immunoSEQ assay, multiplex PCR amplified TCR CDR3 regions from genomic DNA. Extracted genomic DNA from each cell subset was spread evenly across all wells of several immunoSEQ 96-well plates, with each plate serving as a replicate. For sorted subsets, approximately 210 ng of genomic DNA, equivalent to around 31,000 T cell genomes, went into each replicate PCR. Purified libraries were measured with a Qubit 3.0 fluorometer, size-checked on a Bioanalyzer 2100, and measured again with the KAPA Library Quantification kit. A separate single-read 150-cycle Illumina NextSeq 550 flow cell was used to sequence each immunoSEQ 96-well plate. The published analysis was carried out like this. Because the immunoSEQ output held only junctional sequences and lacked quality scores, the filtering could not match the filtering applied to full-length reads. Sequences were annotated with PyIR, a Python wrapper for IgBLAST v1.9, using IMGT germline references to assign V/J genes and CDR3. Reads were removed for weak V/J assignments (E-value above 1e-6), missing CDR3, stop codons, out-of-frame junctions, or ambiguous translated residues. V3J clonotypes were defined as sequences sharing the same inferred V gene, J gene, and CDR3 amino acid sequence. To compute the percentage overlap between repertoires, the number of shared unique clonotypes was divided by the size of the smaller repertoire. Richness of each repertoire was evaluated using RTK rarefaction, the Chao1 estimator, and Recon v2.1 estimates of unobserved clonotypes. OLGA was used to compute generation probabilities for all TCRbeta clonotypes that the gDNA method yielded from a handful of donors. Drawn from immuneACCESS, this table holds only the in-frame rearrangements with V and J called that TCRdb kept. Clones are partly lost; checked studies trace under half to an unresolved V gene and leave the rest unexplained. V, J and clone size derive from that table, while D and trimming were established from the DNA sequence. The sample table contains 2,500,000 or so clones; only one count was recorded for about nine tenths of them. The biggest ten clones account for 0.37% of the sample.

This sample is drawn from a study of shared clonotypes between healthy human individuals (dated by TCRdb to about 2020). Notes on the research overall: The cohort included three men and a couple of women between 18 and 49 years of age. For each donor, CD4 naive and CD4 memory were each given three plates, CD8 naive was given two plates, and CD8 memory was given one plate. Blood TCR repertoires of five healthy adults were deeply sequenced to estimate repertoire size and the extent of clonotype sharing between individuals. Different laboratories and diverse techniques were used to prepare libraries and sequence TCR repertoires, to increase sequencing depth and limit assay-specific biases. Leukapheresis yielded between about 0.9 and 10 billion PBMCs per donor. The research as a whole found: Sampling was limited to blood, and TCR repertoires in tissue likely differ from TCR repertoires in blood. About 5% of naive CD4, 3.5% of naive CD8, around 2.3% of memory CD4, and approximately 0.4% of memory CD8 clonotypes were shared across several donors. Based on pairwise subsampling, the degree of clonotype sharing among donors was expected to be affected by sequencing depth. The small number of donors limited the genetic and exposure-history diversity represented. Compared with non-shared clonotypes, the clonotypes found in all four sorted-subset donors had higher generation probabilities. Naive subsets generally had larger estimated clonotype richness than memory subsets. Incomplete sequencing was indicated by rarefaction of sorted-subset datasets, despite the large sequencing depth.

Sequencing used naive CD4+ T cells from PBMCs. Reading the label with the study, this specimen's cell subset or site is: CD45RA+ positively selected. The rearrangement combines TRBV6-1 with TRBJ2-1; 10 of the junction bases match TRBD1. This TCR was sampled from a man younger than 35 in good health. Some clones in this sample may be carry-over from other donors' samples. In nucleotides, the sequence is TGTGCCAGCACCCTGACAGGGGGCGATTGGAATGAGCAGTTCTTC. This gives the protein CASTLTGGDWNEQFF.